A single sample gave rise to the 28 T cell receptor beta chains below, sequenced in a study of blood T cell repertoires in COVID-19 (TCRdb year 2020). Library creation used the immunoSEQ multiplex PCR assay. TCRdb obtained this table from immuneACCESS and retained in-frame rearrangements with V and J assigned. These tables miss some clones; where compared with another copy, unresolved V genes account for less than half of the shortfall, and the remainder is unexplained. Within this sample are tens of thousands of clones, with 84% of them counted one time only. About 9.8% of the sample rests with the top ten. The sequenced material came from peripheral blood. The receptors originated from a man of 80 years or more with active COVID-19.

The chain has TRBV7-6 and TRBJ2-2, with TRBD2 matching 8 bases. Trimming took 5 bases from V and 1 from J; bases not matched to a gene: 3. This CDR3 comprises 15 residues. Per germline, CDR1 SGHVS and CDR2 FNYEAQ. CDR3 protein: CASSRGGVNTGELFF. The CDR3 coding sequence is TGTGCCAGCAGCCGGGGGGGAGTGAACACCGGGGAGCTGTTTTTT.

This chain joins TRBV7-8 and TRBJ2-1; possibly TRBD2 for D (5 bases). Trimming stripped 1 base from V and 5 bases from J, with 15 bases between. The CDR3 has 16 amino acids. Germline CDR1 reads SGHVS; CDR2 reads FQNEAQ. The CDR3 DNA reads TGTGCCAGCAGCTTAGGAGCGGTTCAGAAAAACAATGAGCAGTTCTTC. Encoded protein: CASSLGAVQKNNEQFF.

This clone is a singleton in its sample. The gene calls are TRBV6-6 and TRBJ1-3; D is possibly TRBD1 (5 bases). There are 18 residues in the CDR3. Germline CDR1 reads MNHNY; CDR2 reads SVGAGI (reference sequence). With 5 bases removed from V and 1 base from J, the gap between germline ends came to 21 bases. The CDR3 region is CASSLNRGGRDSGNTIYF. The DNA for the CDR3 is TGTGCCAGCAGTCTAAACCGGGGCGGGAGGGATTCTGGAAACACCATATATTTT.

The chain recombines TRBV30 with TRBJ2-7; D is perhaps TRBD2 (5 bases). Trimming removed 0 bases from V and 6 bases from J, with 12 bases in between. The CDR3 is 13 residues long. Germline lookup yields CDR1 GTSNPN and CDR2 SVGIG (reference sequence). DNA for the CDR3: TGTGCCTGGAGTGTAGCGGTGGGATTCGAGCAGTACTTC. Translation: CAWSVAVGFEQYF.

The chain links TRBV5-6 to TRBJ1-3, with 8 bases aligning to TRBD1. From germline, CDR1 is SGHDT and CDR2 YYEEEE. The V gene end was trimmed by 3 bases and the J gene end by 0 bases; junction bases not matched to a gene: 8. This CDR3 has 17 amino acids. For the CDR3, the DNA is TGTGCCAGCAGCTCGACGACAGGGGCAATCTCTGGAAACACCATATATTTT. This codes for CASSSTTGAISGNTIYF.

CDR3 DNA sequence: TGTGCCAGCAGCCGTAGCGGGGGTTCCTACGAGCAGTACTTC. Encoded protein: CASSRSGGSYEQYF. The chain is built from TRBV6-2 or TRBV6-3 and TRBJ2-7; 9 positions agree with TRBD2. Germline CDR1 is MNHEY and CDR2 is SVGEGT. The CDR3 runs 14 residues. V gave up 6 bases and J gave up 1 base; unmatched junction bases: 4.

The V gene is TRBV6-5, the J gene TRBJ1-3; D may be TRBD1 (6 bases). The germline V and J ends were trimmed by 5 bases and 0 bases, with 8 bases remaining between them. Germline V gives CDR1 MNHEY, CDR2 SVGAGI. The CDR3 has 14 amino acids. The CDR3 sequence is CASSRGSSGNTIYF. The DNA for the CDR3 is TGTGCCAGCAGTAGGGGGAGCTCTGGAAACACCATATATTTT.

The chain couples TRBV9 to TRBJ2-7; 12 bases fit TRBD1. Germline lookup yields CDR1 SGDLS and CDR2 YYNGEE. The trim removed 2 bases at V and 9 bases at J, leaving 9 bases unmatched. The CDR3 totals 15 residues. The CDR3 loop is CASSVAGDRGQGQYF. In nucleotides, the CDR3 is TGTGCCAGCAGCGTCGCCGGGGACAGGGGGCAAGGGCAGTACTTC.

CDR3 loop: CASSETTGTVGEKLFF. The CDR3 DNA is TGTGCCAGTAGTGAAACAACAGGGACCGTCGGTGAAAAACTGTTTTTT. The chain uses TRBV19 and TRBJ1-4; D might be TRBD1 (6 bases). Germline CDR1 and CDR2: LNHDA and SQIVND (reference sequence). There are 16 residues in the CDR3. Trimming took 5 bases from V and 7 from J, leaving 20 bases between them.

J is TRBJ2-6 and V is TRBV29-1, with D uncertain. The CDR3 covers 13 residues. Germline V CDR1 and CDR2: SQVTM, ANQGSEA. Trimming took 4 bases from V and 1 from J, leaving 5 bases between them. The CDR3 sequence: CSVAQSGANVLTF. DNA of the CDR3: TGCAGCGTTGCCCAATCTGGGGCCAACGTCCTGACTTTC.

This chain joins TRBV13 and TRBJ2-5; D gene uncertain. The CDR3 is 14 amino acids. Trimming pared 6 bases from V and 4 bases from J, leaving 15 bases between. Germline-derived CDR1 and CDR2 are PRHDT and FYEKMQ (reference sequence). CDR3 sequence: CASRSSVIRETQYF. CDR3 DNA sequence: TGTGCCAGCAGGAGTAGTGTGATCCGAGAGACCCAGTACTTC.

The chain is built from TRBV9 and TRBJ2-7; tentative D call: TRBD2 (6 bases). V lost 0 bases and J lost 0, with 10 bases in between. Germline loops: CDR1 SGDLS, CDR2 YYNGEE. This CDR3 has 15 residues. This CDR3 reads CASSVGTISSYEQYF. CDR3 DNA sequence: TGTGCCAGCAGCGTAGGGACTATCAGCTCCTACGAGCAGTACTTC.

The chain has TRBV7-6 and TRBJ2-2; 10 bases agree with TRBD1. CDR1 is SGHVS and CDR2 is FNYEAQ in the germline V gene. CDR3 length: 18 amino acids. V gave up 2 bases and J gave up 6 bases; unmatched junction bases: 12. CDR3: CASSLSRSDRGPAGELFF. As DNA, the CDR3 is TGTGCCAGCAGCTTATCCCGATCCGACAGGGGGCCGGCCGGGGAGCTGTTTTTT.

The chain links TRBV4-1 to TRBJ2-1; 10 positions match TRBD1. This CDR3 is built from 16 residues. V gave up 2 bases and J gave up 5 bases; unmatched junction bases: 6. In germline, CDR1 is MGHRA, CDR2 YSYEKL. CDR3 DNA: TGCGCCAGCAGCCAACCGGGACAGGGGATCGACAATGAGCAGTTCTTC. Its translation: CASSQPGQGIDNEQFF.

The J gene is TRBJ2-2, the V gene TRBV10-3; D may be TRBD2 (5 bases). In germline, CDR1 is ENHRY, CDR2 SYGVKD. CDR3 length: 13 amino acids. V lost 5 bases and J 4 bases, leaving 8 bases between the germline ends. CDR3 region: CAISPAATGELFF. CDR3 DNA sequence: TGTGCCATCAGTCCAGCGGCCACCGGGGAGCTGTTTTTT.

The chain carries TRBV24-1 and TRBJ2-3, with a tentative D call TRBD2 (7 bases). This CDR3 has 22 residues. V was clipped by 0 bases and J by 1 base, with 28 bases between them. Germline V gene sequence: CDR1 KGHDR, CDR2 SFDVKD. The CDR3 spells CATSDLFIRAGAAGDGTDTQYF. CDR3 nucleotides: TGTGCCACCAGTGATTTGTTTATCAGGGCGGGGGCGGCCGGGGACGGCACAGATACGCAGTATTTT.

This chain links TRBV6-5 with TRBJ2-5; 10 nucleotides agree with TRBD1. V shed 0 bases, J shed 4 bases, and the junction held 5 bases outside the gene matches. Per germline, CDR1 MNHEY and CDR2 SVGAGI. CDR3 length: 16 residues. Written as DNA, the CDR3 is TGTGCCAGCAGTTACTCAGGGACAGGGGTCGCAGAGACCCAGTACTTC. It translates to CASSYSGTGVAETQYF.

The chain recombines TRBV30 with TRBJ1-1, with a tentative D call TRBD1 (5 bases). Trimming stripped 0 bases from V and 1 base from J, with 9 bases between. This CDR3 spans 14 amino acids. Per germline, CDR1 GTSNPN and CDR2 SVGIG (reference sequence). The CDR3 reads CAWSVRDRNTEAFF. CDR3 nucleotides: TGTGCCTGGAGTGTACGTGACAGGAACACTGAAGCTTTCTTT.

This chain uses TRBV5-1 with TRBJ2-3; D gene ambiguous. V dropped 7 bases and J dropped 6 bases, with 12 bases sitting between them. The CDR3 extends over 12 amino acids. In germline, CDR1 is SGHRS, CDR2 YFSETQ. The CDR3 is CASRPEADTQYF. CDR3 sequence (DNA): TGCGCCAGCCGGCCGGAAGCGGATACGCAGTATTTT.

The chain uses TRBV19 and TRBJ2-2, with 9 bases identical to TRBD1. The germline CDR1 and CDR2 sequences are LNHDA and SQIVND (reference sequence). Trimming cost V 5 bases and J 4 bases; bases outside gene matches: 8. This CDR3 is built from 16 residues. CDR3 nucleotides: TGTGCCAGTAGTGACCGGGACAGGGAACGCACCGGGGAGCTGTTTTTT. It specifies CASSDRDRERTGELFF.

The rearrangement links TRBV7-2 to TRBJ1-2, with D hard to call. Trimming stripped 8 bases from V and 4 bases from J, with 8 bases between. CDR1 is SGHTA and CDR2 is FQGNSA in the germline V gene. The CDR3 sequence is 11 residues long. The CDR3 nucleotides are TGTGCCAGCGTCGAGTTCTATGGCTACACCTTC. It translates to CASVEFYGYTF.

This clone has just one count. The rearrangement uses TRBV6-5 and TRBJ1-1, with a tentative D call TRBD1 (5 bases). This CDR3 contains 15 residues. Trimming pared 6 bases from V and 5 bases from J, leaving 19 bases between. Germline lookup yields CDR1 MNHEY and CDR2 SVGAGI. As DNA, the CDR3 is TGTGCCAGCAGGGCGGACAAGATTGCGGGGACTGAAGCTTTCTTT. It specifies CASRADKIAGTEAFF.

V is TRBV7-3 and J is TRBJ2-3; perhaps TRBD2 as D (7 bases). Trimming left V 5 bases short and J 6 bases short, with 12 bases between. The germline gives CDR1 SGHTA, CDR2 FQGTGA. The CDR3 is 13 residues long. CDR3: CASSPPGGDTQYF. The CDR3, as DNA: TGTGCCAGCAGCCCCCCGGGGGGCGATACGCAGTATTTT.

The chain links TRBV25-1 to TRBJ2-7, with 7 nucleotides matching TRBD1. This CDR3 has 15 amino acids. The germline gives CDR1 MGHDK, CDR2 SYGVNS. Germline trimming cut 7 bases from V and 2 bases from J; bases unmatched to any gene: 11. This chain's CDR3 is CASTVGAGGTYEQYF. CDR3 nucleotide sequence: TGTGCCAGCACTGTGGGGGCAGGGGGAACCTACGAGCAGTACTTC.

The chain uses TRBV19 and TRBJ1-2; 11 bases match TRBD1. Germline V lookup: CDR1 LNHDA, CDR2 SQIVND (reference sequence). V was pared by 5 bases and J by 2 bases, with 7 bases of the junction left unmatched. The CDR3 totals 16 residues. CDR3: CASSPGQGGPNYGYTF. The CDR3 DNA sequence: TGTGCCAGTAGTCCGGGACAGGGGGGGCCGAACTATGGCTACACCTTC.

The chain carries TRBV3-1 (or the pseudogene TRBV3-2) and TRBJ2-5, with D unclear. V was shortened by 1 base and J by 5 bases, with 8 bases between the two germline ends. Germline loops: CDR1 LGHDT, CDR2 YNNKEL (reference sequence). CDR3 size: 13 residues. The CDR3 here is CASSQALRETQYF. The CDR3 DNA sequence: TGTGCCAGCAGCCAAGCACTCCGGGAGACCCAGTACTTC.

The rearrangement links TRBV6-5 to TRBJ1-1; perhaps TRBD1 as D (6 bases). Trimming took off 6 bases at V and 4 bases at J, with 15 bases between the two ends. The CDR3 runs 14 residues. CDR1 is MNHEY, CDR2 SVGAGI, per germline. The CDR3 region is CASRNLGGATEAFF. The CDR3 DNA sequence: TGTGCCAGCAGAAACCTTGGGGGGGCCACTGAAGCTTTCTTT.

The V call is TRBV6-5, the J call TRBJ1-2; D is perhaps TRBD1 (6 bases). The CDR3 is made up of 15 amino acids. V was shortened by 7 bases and J by 4 bases, with 19 bases between the two germline ends. CDR1 and CDR2 (germline): MNHEY, SVGAGI. The DNA of the CDR3 is TGTGCCAGCACGACGGTGGGGGCCGCATCCTATGGCTACACCTTC. Protein product: CASTTVGAASYGYTF.